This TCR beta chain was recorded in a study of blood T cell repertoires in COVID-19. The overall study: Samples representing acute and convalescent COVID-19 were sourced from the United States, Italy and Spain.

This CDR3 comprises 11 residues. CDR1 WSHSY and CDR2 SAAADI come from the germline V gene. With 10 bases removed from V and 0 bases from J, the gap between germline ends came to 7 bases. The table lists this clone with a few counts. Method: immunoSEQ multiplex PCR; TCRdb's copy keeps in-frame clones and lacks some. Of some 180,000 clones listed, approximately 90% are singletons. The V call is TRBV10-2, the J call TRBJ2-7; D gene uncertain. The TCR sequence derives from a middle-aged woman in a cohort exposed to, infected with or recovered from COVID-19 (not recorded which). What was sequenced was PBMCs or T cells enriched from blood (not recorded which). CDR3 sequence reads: CAIQDSYEQYF. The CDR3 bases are TGCGCCATCCAGGACTCCTACGAGCAGTACTTC.